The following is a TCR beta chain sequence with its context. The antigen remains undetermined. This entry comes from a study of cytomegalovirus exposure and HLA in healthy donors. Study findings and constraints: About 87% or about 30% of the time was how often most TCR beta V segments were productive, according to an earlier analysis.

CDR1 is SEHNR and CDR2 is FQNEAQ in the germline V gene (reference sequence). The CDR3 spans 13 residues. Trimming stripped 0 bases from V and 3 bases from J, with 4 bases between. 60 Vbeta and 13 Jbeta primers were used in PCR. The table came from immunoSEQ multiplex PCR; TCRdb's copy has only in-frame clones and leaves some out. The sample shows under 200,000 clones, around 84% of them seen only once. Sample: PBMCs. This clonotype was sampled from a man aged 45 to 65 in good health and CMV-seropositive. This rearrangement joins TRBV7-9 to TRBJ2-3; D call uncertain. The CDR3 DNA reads TGTGCCAGCAGCTTAGCGTTAACAGATACGCAGTATTTT. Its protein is CASSLALTDTQYF.